These T cell receptor beta chains were read from a single sample in a study of T cells after yellow fever vaccination. MiXCR, applied by TCRdb to the 5' RACE reads, yields one record per CDR3 protein. This sample yields some 670,000 distinct CDR3 sequences, of which 10% to 15% are seen a single time; 14% to 15% belongs to the top ten. The sequencing used PBMCs, collected on the day of the yellow fever booster vaccination. These receptors came from a man aged 25 to 45 who received the YFV17D yellow fever vaccine. CDR3s leave out the opening cysteine and the closing phenylalanine or tryptophan. Size is stated for part of the rows, as once, few or many counts, or as a class when the clone is expanded.

V gene: TRBV5-6; clone size: many; J gene: TRBJ1-5; CDR3 protein: ASSTLRGWKANQPQH
V gene: TRBV5-4; clone size: few; J gene: TRBJ2-5; CDR3 protein: ASSFLGGSETQY
V gene: TRBV18; clone size: few; J gene: TRBJ2-3; CDR3 protein: ASSPGGPRPEDTQY
V gene: TRBV10-3; clone size: many; J gene: TRBJ2-7; CDR3 protein: AISIDWYEQY
V gene: TRBV12-3/TRBV12-4; clone size: .; J gene: TRBJ2-1; CDR3 protein: ASSLRGGIF
V gene: TRBV20-1; clone size: .; J gene: TRBJ2-7; CDR3 protein: SASLSRGNYYEQY
V gene: TRBV6-5; clone size: .; J gene: TRBJ2-1; CDR3 protein: ASSYIPSGGPYNEQF
V gene: TRBV13; clone size: .; J gene: TRBJ2-3; CDR3 protein: ASSLGPQATDTQY
V gene: TRBV29-1; clone size: few; J gene: TRBJ2-3; CDR3 protein: SVALRDRAY
V gene: TRBV20-1; clone size: few; J gene: TRBJ2-5; CDR3 protein: SAIDPGRGETQY
V gene: TRBV4-3; clone size: .; J gene: TRBJ2-1; CDR3 protein: ASSRKQQNNEQF
V gene: TRBV2; clone size: few; J gene: TRBJ2-7; CDR3 protein: ASKDTGAYEQY
V gene: TRBV20-1; clone size: .; J gene: TRBJ2-7; CDR3 protein: SAPELAGGYYEQY
V gene: TRBV20-1; clone size: .; J gene: TRBJ1-1; CDR3 protein: SARPGETEAF
V gene: TRBV6-5; clone size: .; J gene: TRBJ1-4; CDR3 protein: ASSWGQVEKLF
V gene: TRBV15; clone size: few; J gene: TRBJ2-5; CDR3 protein: ATRAQGGFGETQY
V gene: TRBV6-5; clone size: few; J gene: TRBJ2-7; CDR3 protein: ASSYRGTGGFYEQY
V gene: TRBV11-1; clone size: .; J gene: TRBJ2-3; CDR3 protein: ASSFSAGGLTDTQY
V gene: TRBV12-3/TRBV12-4; clone size: few; J gene: TRBJ1-1; CDR3 protein: ASSFRLGIAF
V gene: TRBV28; clone size: .; J gene: TRBJ2-7; CDR3 protein: ASSLSSRKRGYEQY
V gene: TRBV7-6; clone size: .; J gene: TRBJ2-6; CDR3 protein: ASSSPSSAGVGSGANVLT
V gene: TRBV7-9; clone size: .; J gene: TRBJ2-1; CDR3 protein: ASSWGGEGNEQF
V gene: TRBV10-2; clone size: .; J gene: TRBJ1-2; CDR3 protein: ASGGKGRSGYT
V gene: TRBV6-1; clone size: few; J gene: TRBJ2-2; CDR3 protein: ASIGLAGVGGELF
V gene: TRBV7-2; clone size: few; J gene: TRBJ2-1; CDR3 protein: ASSFDSEQF
V gene: TRBV11-2; clone size: few; J gene: TRBJ2-5; CDR3 protein: ASSLGGGGGETQY
V gene: TRBV3-1; clone size: .; J gene: TRBJ1-3; CDR3 protein: ASSPYQLAGNTIY
V gene: TRBV7-2; clone size: many; J gene: TRBJ2-7; CDR3 protein: ASSLGQGSHEQY
V gene: TRBV20-1; clone size: many; J gene: TRBJ1-5; CDR3 protein: SASGGNQPQH
V gene: TRBV6-2/TRBV6-3; clone size: .; J gene: TRBJ2-3; CDR3 protein: ASSYSTISTDTQY
V gene: TRBV28; clone size: many; J gene: TRBJ2-5; CDR3 protein: ASSLEVYETQY
V gene: TRBV19; clone size: .; J gene: TRBJ1-1; CDR3 protein: ASRDRGRAWTTEAF
V gene: TRBV6-2/TRBV6-3; clone size: .; J gene: TRBJ2-2; CDR3 protein: ASSYSWLAGGNGNTGELF
V gene: TRBV4-2; clone size: few; J gene: TRBJ1-3; CDR3 protein: ASSQETAGSGNTIY
V gene: TRBV3-1; clone size: many; J gene: TRBJ2-1; CDR3 protein: ASSQGTSGGNEQF
V gene: TRBV12-5; clone size: .; J gene: TRBJ2-2; CDR3 protein: ASGTHTGGANTGELF
V gene: TRBV5-6; clone size: .; J gene: TRBJ2-4; CDR3 protein: ASSRGLDDL
V gene: TRBV20-1; clone size: .; J gene: TRBJ2-1; CDR3 protein: SARGGVLAATSYNEQF
V gene: TRBV15; clone size: .; J gene: TRBJ1-2; CDR3 protein: ATSRDRDRADYGYT
V gene: TRBV6-2/TRBV6-3; clone size: few; J gene: TRBJ2-7; CDR3 protein: ASSYDSWISYEQY
V gene: TRBV10-1; clone size: many; J gene: TRBJ2-1; CDR3 protein: ASSESRGYNEQF
V gene: TRBV20-1; clone size: .; J gene: TRBJ2-1; CDR3 protein: SAEAGLATYNEQF
V gene: TRBV28; clone size: few; J gene: TRBJ2-2; CDR3 protein: ASRSGTGLIAGELF
V gene: TRBV5-6; clone size: .; J gene: TRBJ1-3; CDR3 protein: ASSMQGASGNTIY
V gene: TRBV27; clone size: .; J gene: TRBJ1-6; CDR3 protein: ASSRAPSSPLH
V gene: TRBV7-2; clone size: few; J gene: TRBJ2-5; CDR3 protein: ASSQDSGGAGTQY